This record concerns one T cell receptor (beta chain) sequence. The entry originates in a study of beta chain features in type 1 diabetes. V lost 7 bases, J lost 4 bases, and 12 bases stayed unmatched. CDR3 size: 14 residues. Germline CDR1 SQVTM, CDR2 ANQGSEA. Since all of the isolated RNA was reverse transcribed, expressed TCRB transcripts were what got sequenced. The repertoire was sequenced with immunoSEQ multiplex PCR; TCRdb's copy has only in-frame clones and lacks some. The sample consists of under 550,000 clones, roughly 10% of them appearing once. The TCR originated in a woman aged 18-30 years in good health. This chain links TRBV29-1 with TRBJ1-2, with TRBD1 matching over 7 bases. The sample was naive CD4+ T cells from blood. The CDR3 here is CSGSPTGFSYGYTF. CDR3 DNA sequence: TGCAGCGGATCCCCGACAGGGTTCTCCTATGGCTACACCTTC.